This T cell receptor beta chain is from a study of identifying expanded T cells in peripheral blood (dated by TCRdb to about 2019). For the wider study: Separate aliquots of the same genomic DNA pool were sequenced to produce technical replicates, and four replicates were compared in pairs.

TCRbeta CDR3 regions were profiled by bias-controlled multiplex PCR amplification of genomic DNA with the immunoSEQ Assay. Turning to the authors' computational methods: To quantify the absolute abundance of each unique TCRbeta CDR3 region, the sequences were collapsed and filtered. Differential abundance was tested with a binomial (Fisher-equivalent) model and with a beta-binomial model adding time-dependent variance fitted from healthy donors. Clones with fewer than 5 combined templates were removed, and differential abundance was called for clones with a Benjamini-Hochberg FDR below 0.01. Using the form v = (b*log(k)+a)^2, the beta-binomial variance was modeled as a function of the total template count across the two samples. Held by TCRdb, this immuneACCESS table contains in-frame sequences only and omits some clones. Under half of the omission traces to an unresolved V gene where checked; the cause of the rest is unknown. V and J calls and clone size are as listed in that table; D and trimming were resolved from the DNA. The sample table holds about 98,000 clones, of which 88% were seen once. Over 12% of the sample is held by the ten biggest clonotypes.

No immune events such as infections were documented for the healthy donors during the collection period. Healthy-donor blood repertoires served as a training cohort to calibrate time-dependent variance in a beta-binomial model of T-cell clone differential abundance. The training cohort comprised about ten healthy donors, 3 female and 7 male. Donor ages ranged from about 29 to 65 years, with an average of around 45 years. Whole blood was collected from each healthy donor at three time points spaced 2 to 3 weeks apart and obtained from a commercial supplier. For immunosequencing, genomic DNA was extracted from unsorted whole blood. What the authors observed across the whole study: Both the number of clones called differentially abundant and the false-positive rate were significantly reduced by the beta-binomial model across all healthy-donor time intervals. It was expected by the authors that biological variance in healthy repertoires might increase further over much longer intervals, such as months to years. In all healthy donors, the variance in clone template counts between samples taken approximately 15 days apart rose significantly as total template count increased. About 1.3 differentially abundant clones were flagged by the binomial model between technical replicates, whereas about 16 and 20 were flagged over around two weeks and four weeks, respectively.

The germline V end is reduced by 2 bases and the J end by 7 bases; junction bases left unmatched: 5. The CDR1 and CDR2 encoded by the germline V gene are SGHVS and FQNEAQ. The CDR3 sequence holds 14 residues, the cysteine and phenylalanine included. Solely the CDR3 DNA is kept, with 42 bases framed from the first base. Remarks on this clone: What antigen it recognizes has not been identified. Base qualities are not at hand, and no much larger clone is one base apart.

This receptor was taken from a person aged 18 to 70 in good health. Recombination linked TRBV7-8 to TRBJ2-1, and TRBD2 matches 7 of the central bases. Sample: blood. The CDR3 region: CASSLWEGMNEQFF. The DNA reads as follows: TGTGCCAGCAGCTTATGGGAGGGTATGAATGAGCAGTTCTTC.